These 9 T cell receptor beta chains were all obtained from the same sample, sequenced in a study of blood T cell repertoires in COVID-19. Assay used: immunoSEQ multiplex PCR; TCRdb lists only in-frame clones, some missing. Of roughly 100,000 clones listed, around 82% are singletons. The sample comprised peripheral blood. These receptors came from a man in his sixties with acute or convalescent COVID-19.

This clone has a single count. The rearrangement links TRBV10-1 to TRBJ2-3; 7 nucleotides line up with TRBD2. Germline CDR1 is WNHNN and CDR2 is SYGVQD (reference sequence). V shed 9 bases and J 6 bases; nucleotides not matched to a gene: 6. This CDR3 spans 12 amino acids. The CDR3 reads CARRGMFDTQYF. The CDR3 DNA reads as TGCGCCAGGCGGGGGATGTTCGATACGCAGTATTTT.

This clone was counted once. This sequence joins TRBV6-5 and TRBJ1-1, with TRBD1 matching 9 bases. From germline, CDR1 is MNHEY and CDR2 SVGAGI. V lost 10 bases and J lost 10; bases outside the gene matches: 13. The CDR3 consists of 13 residues. The CDR3 coding sequence is TGTGCCACCAGAGGGGGGACAGGGAGAATAGCTTTCTTT. It codes for CATRGGTGRIAFF.

The chain combines TRBV29-1 with TRBJ2-1, with 9 bases that match TRBD1. Losses at the gene ends were 0 bases for V and 0 bases for J; bases not matched to a gene: 9. Germline values: CDR1 SQVTM, CDR2 ANQGSEA. CDR3 length equals 18 residues. The CDR3 bases are TGCAGCGTTGAAGAGGCGGGACAGGGAACGCGCTCCTACAATGAGCAGTTCTTC. This codes for CSVEEAGQGTRSYNEQFF.

This chain uses TRBV14 with TRBJ1-2; D call uncertain. CDR3 size: 14 residues. Between the trimmed V and J ends, which lost 2 bases and 7 bases, there was a span of 14 bases. The V gene's germline CDR1 is SGHDN and CDR2 FVKESK. DNA of the CDR3: TGTGCCAGCAGCCAAAATGTAGCCGTTTCTGGCTACACCTTC. Protein: CASSQNVAVSGYTF.

CDR3 loop: CSAGQSGELFF. The CDR3 DNA follows: TGCAGTGCCGGACAAAGCGGGGAGCTGTTTTTT. This chain links TRBV20-1 with TRBJ2-2; tentative D call: TRBD1 (5 bases). Germline values: CDR1 DFQATT, CDR2 SNEGSKA (reference sequence). V was cut by 6 bases and J by 7 bases, with 9 bases left in between. This CDR3 contains 11 residues.

This clone has only one observation. The chain joins TRBV5-1 to TRBJ2-1; 11 bases line up with TRBD2. Germline V gene data show CDR1 as SGHRS and CDR2 as YFSETQ. Trimming took 4 bases from V and 4 from J; bases not matched to a gene: 7. The CDR3 consists of 16 residues. The CDR3: CASSPAGTSGYNEQFF. CDR3 sequence (DNA): TGCGCCAGCAGCCCCGCCGGGACTAGCGGATACAATGAGCAGTTCTTC.

This sequence joins TRBV5-1 and TRBJ1-5; possibly TRBD1 for D (5 bases). The V and J ends lost 4 bases and 7 bases respectively, with 15 bases between them. The CDR3 consists of 14 residues. Germline-derived CDR1 and CDR2 are SGHRS and YFSETQ. CDR3 in amino acids: CASSPQGEGQPQHF. CDR3 bases: TGCGCCAGCAGCCCCCAAGGGGAGGGCCAGCCCCAGCATTTT.

The V and J genes are TRBV6-1 and TRBJ1-1; no clear D gene. Germline CDR1 reads MNHNS; CDR2 reads SASEGT. V was pared by 2 bases and J by 3 bases, with 10 bases between. The CDR3 is 14 amino acids. CDR3 DNA sequence: TGTGCCAGCAGTGAAAGAACACCAGACACTGAAGCTTTCTTT. It encodes CASSERTPDTEAFF.

This clone was seen a few times. This chain connects TRBV29-1 to TRBJ2-5; the match to TRBD1 covers 7 bases. This CDR3 region has 13 residues. CDR1 is SQVTM, CDR2 ANQGSEA, per germline. Trimming cost V 6 bases and J 0 bases; bases outside gene matches: 4. CDR3 in amino acids: CSVTQGYQETQYF. The CDR3 coding sequence is TGCAGCGTAACACAGGGGTACCAAGAGACCCAGTACTTC.